Presented here are 2 T cell receptor delta chains from one specimen sequenced in a study of γδ T cells in repeated Plasmodium falciparum infection. Flow sorting of PBMC yielded separate Vgamma9/Vdelta2+ and Vdelta2-negative gammadelta T cell populations for bulk repertoire analysis. TCRdb re-identified clones in the multiplex PCR reads via CATT. This table holds around 52,000 delta-chain clones, around 1.5% found once. Specimen: gamma-delta T cells from blood. The receptor source for this set is a pool of human donors (malaria-infected and uninfected, not separated).

In this sample, this clone turned up a few times. The TCRdb record carries a much larger clone's protein, which differs from this DNA's translation at residue 5; a read error is the likely cause, and the protein listed here is the DNA translation. The V and J genes are TRDV1 and TRDJ1; 10 positions agree with TRDD3. TCRdb leaves out the J gene; it was filled in here by matching the DNA to germline. This CDR3 has 21 residues. Germline loops: CDR1 TSWWSYY, CDR2 QGS. The trim removed 6 bases at V and 0 bases at J, leaving 22 bases unmatched. CDR3 residues: CALGNSYWYWGIHSYTDKLIF. DNA of the CDR3: TGTGCTCTTGGCAATTCCTACTGGTACTGGGGGATCCATTCGTACACCGATAAACTCATCTTT.

This clone was observed at least ten times. TCRdb lists the protein of a much larger clone for this DNA, which differs at residue 16, so this is likely a read error; the protein given here is translated from the DNA itself. The chain links TRDV1 to TRDJ1, with a weak D call TRDD2 (5 bases). Per germline, CDR1 TSWWSYY and CDR2 QGS. Between the trimmed V and J ends, which lost 4 bases and 7 bases, there was a span of 40 bases. The CDR3 has 22 amino acids. CDR3: CALGAPSYPLLLQRECMGKLIF. CDR3 sequence (DNA): TGTGCTCTTGGGGCACCTTCGTATCCATTACTGCTCCAGAGGGAATGTATGGGTAAACTCATCTTT.